Presented here are 26 T cell receptor beta chains from one specimen sequenced in a study of T-cell memory formation after mild COVID-19. Each CDR3 protein is one row after TCRdb ran MiXCR on the 5' RACE reads. The sample lists approximately 300,000 distinct CDR3 sequences, 15% to 20% seen once, with 22% in the top ten. The specimen sequenced was PBMCs or a T cell subset sorted from them (not recorded which). The receptors stem from a man aged 18 to 35 who had mild COVID-19 (a few samples of this study predate the infection). Cell type and time point are not known.

The chain uses TRBV7-9 and TRBJ2-2, with TRBD2 matching 7 bases. V lost 5 bases, J lost 3 bases, and 6 bases stayed unmatched. Germline assignment: CDR1 SEHNR and CDR2 FQNEAQ (reference sequence). The CDR3 runs to 15 residues. CDR3 DNA sequence: TGTGCCAGCAGCAAGCGCGGGGGAGACACCGGGGAGCTGTTTTTT. Encoded protein: CASSKRGGDTGELFF.

The chain links TRBV5-1 to TRBJ2-2; 8 bases map to TRBD2. V was clipped by 4 bases and J by 4 bases; unmatched bases: 6. This CDR3 has 15 amino acids. CDR1 and CDR2 from the germline V gene are SGHRS and YFSETQ. The CDR3 reads CASSLGLAPTGELFF. The CDR3 coding sequence is TGCGCCAGCAGCCTAGGACTAGCTCCCACCGGGGAGCTGTTTTTT.

CDR3 DNA: TGTGCCAGCAGAAAGACAGATAGCAATCAGCCCCAGCATTTT. It encodes CASRKTDSNQPQHF. The rearrangement links TRBV11-3 to TRBJ1-5; TRBD1 is a possible D gene (5 bases). V was pared by 6 bases and J by 0 bases, with 9 bases between. This CDR3 is built from 14 residues. The germline gives CDR1 SGHNT, CDR2 YENEEA.

CDR3 region: CASSQDEYNNEQFF. CDR3 bases: TGTGCCAGCAGCCAAGATGAGTACAACAATGAGCAGTTCTTC. V gene TRBV3-1 combines with J gene TRBJ2-1; D unresolved. This CDR3 contains 14 residues. Germline loops: CDR1 LGHDT, CDR2 YNNKEL (reference sequence). V lost 0 bases and J lost 5, with 8 bases in between.

This clonotype was detected a few times. This sequence joins TRBV29-1 and TRBJ1-1; a weak D match, TRBD1 (5 bases). CDR1 SQVTM and CDR2 ANQGSEA come from the germline V gene. This CDR3 has 13 residues. V lost 4 bases and J 3 bases, leaving 12 bases between the germline ends. The CDR3 DNA follows: TGCAGCGTTGCCGGGGGGATTTACACTGAAGCTTTCTTT. It encodes CSVAGGIYTEAFF.

This clonotype has only a few counts. The chain links TRBV4-1 to TRBJ2-5; 11 nucleotides match TRBD2. The germline V gene encodes CDR1 MGHRA and CDR2 YSYEKL. This CDR3 region has 18 residues. V gave up 4 bases and J gave up 3 bases; unmatched junction bases: 13. The CDR3 DNA reads TGCGCCAGCAGCCCCATCAGGGGTAGCGGGGGGGACGAAGAGACCCAGTACTTC. Translation: CASSPIRGSGGDEETQYF.

This clonotype has more than one count but fewer than ten. The rearrangement links TRBV5-1 to TRBJ2-2, with TRBD1 identical over 9 bases. Germline V gene sequence: CDR1 SGHRS, CDR2 YFSETQ. This CDR3 spans 15 amino acids. Unmatched junction bases numbered 3, after V lost 1 base and J lost 5 bases. This CDR3 reads CASSLTGGRTGELFF. The DNA for the CDR3 is TGCGCCAGCAGCTTGACAGGGGGCCGGACCGGGGAGCTGTTTTTT.

The V and J genes are TRBV11-2 and TRBJ2-5; perhaps TRBD2 as D (6 bases). Trimming left V 5 bases short and J 4 bases short, with 17 bases between. This CDR3 is built from 15 residues. Germline V gene data show CDR1 as SGHAT and CDR2 as FQNNGV. In DNA, the CDR3 is TGTGCCAGCAGCGCCTACTCCCGGGGAGGAGAGACCCAGTACTTC. This encodes CASSAYSRGGETQYF. Full variable domain (missing parts from reference TRBV11-2 and TRBJ2-5): EAGVAQSPRYKIIEKRQSVAFWCNPISGHATLYWYQQILGQGPKLLIQFQNNGVVDDSQLPKDRFSAERLKGVDSTLKIQPAKLEDSAVYLCASSAYSRGGETQYFGPGTRLLVL.

The chain joins TRBV7-9 to TRBJ2-7; 13 bases are a match to TRBD2. This CDR3 is 17 amino acids long. J gave up 6 bases and V 0 bases, and 8 bases lay outside the gene matches. Germline assignment: CDR1 SEHNR and CDR2 FQNEAQ (reference sequence). CDR3 sequence: CASSLALGLAGKSEQYF. As DNA, the CDR3 is TGTGCCAGCAGCTTAGCGCTGGGACTAGCGGGGAAGAGCGAGCAGTACTTC.

Written as DNA, the CDR3 is TGTGCCAGCAGCGACTACACAGATACGCAGTATTTT. Translating it yields CASSDYTDTQYF. This sequence joins TRBV7-9 and TRBJ2-3; D may be TRBD2 (5 bases). The CDR3 is 12 residues long. V was clipped by 5 bases and J by 2 bases, with 5 bases between them. Germline V gene sequence: CDR1 SEHNR, CDR2 FQNEAQ (reference sequence).

A few counts support this clonotype. The gene calls are TRBV3-1 and TRBJ2-5; D is undetermined. V lost 0 bases to trimming and J lost 7 bases, with 15 bases between them. The CDR3 totals 15 residues. CDR1 is LGHDT and CDR2 is YNNKEL in the germline V gene (reference sequence). CDR3 residues: CASSQDIGPVRTQYF. In DNA, the CDR3 is TGTGCCAGCAGCCAAGATATCGGACCCGTACGGACCCAGTACTTC.

This clonotype occurred a few times. V usage is TRBV5-1 and J usage is TRBJ2-5; possibly TRBD1 for D (5 bases). This CDR3 is built from 14 residues. Germline V gene lookup returns CDR1 SGHRS and CDR2 YFSETQ. Between the trimmed V and J ends, which lost 1 base and 3 bases, there was a span of 10 bases. Written as DNA, the CDR3 is TGCGCCAGCAGCTTGTCCCCACAGGAAGAGACCCAGTACTTC. Amino acids: CASSLSPQEETQYF.

This clonotype was detected only a few times. The V call is TRBV25-1, the J call TRBJ2-1; 9 bases map to TRBD1. CDR3 length: 14 residues. Germline V gene sequence: CDR1 MGHDK, CDR2 SYGVNS. J gave up 4 bases and V 10 bases, and 8 bases lay outside the gene matches. The CDR3 DNA sequence: TGTGCCACCAAGGACAGGGGTCATTACAATGAGCAGTTCTTC. Translating it yields CATKDRGHYNEQFF.

The chain couples TRBV7-8 to TRBJ2-7; D unclear. The germline gives CDR1 SGHVS, CDR2 FQNEAQ. The CDR3 spans 14 residues. V was shortened by 0 bases and J by 0 bases, with 6 bases between the two germline ends. The CDR3 here is CASSLAAGSYEQYV. The CDR3 nucleotides are TGTGCCAGCAGCTTAGCCGCAGGCTCCTACGAGCAGTACGTC.

The sample holds many counts of this clonotype. This chain joins TRBV5-6 and TRBJ2-5; D may correspond to TRBD1 or TRBD2 (5 bases each). The V end lost 0 bases, the J end lost 1 base, and 7 bases lay between the germline ends. CDR3 length equals 14 residues. Looked up from germline, CDR1 is SGHDT and CDR2 is YYEEEE. The DNA of the CDR3 is TGTGCCAGCAGCTTGGGGGGACGCCAAGAGACCCAGTACTTC. Translation gives CASSLGGRQETQYF.

This clonotype was counted only a few times. The rearrangement joins TRBV20-1 to TRBJ2-3, with 7 bases that match TRBD2. The trim removed 6 bases at V and 4 bases at J, leaving 7 bases unmatched. The CDR3 covers 13 residues. Germline values: CDR1 DFQATT, CDR2 SNEGSKA (reference sequence). The CDR3 here is CSAPRAGADTQYF. CDR3 coding DNA: TGCAGTGCCCCACGGGCGGGGGCAGATACGCAGTATTTT.

The chain joins TRBV6-5 to TRBJ2-3, with D perhaps TRBD1 (6 bases). The V end was cut by 0 bases, the J end by 2 bases, with 12 bases between. The V gene's germline CDR1 is MNHEY and CDR2 SVGAGI. The CDR3 runs to 16 residues. CDR3 DNA sequence: TGTGCCAGCAGTTACTCGTTGGTGGGGGCCACAGATACGCAGTATTTT. Protein product: CASSYSLVGATDTQYF.

This clonotype was seen ten or more times. The chain employs TRBV2 and TRBJ2-3; D assignment may be TRBD1 or TRBD2 (6 bases each). CDR3 length: 12 residues. V was trimmed by 8 bases and J by 6 bases, leaving 12 bases between them. Germline V gives CDR1 SNHLY, CDR2 FYNNEI. CDR3 DNA: TGTGCCAGCCGACTAGGGGGGGATACGCAGTATTTT. Protein: CASRLGGDTQYF.

This clonotype was detected a few times. The chain is built from TRBV29-1 and TRBJ2-3, with D unresolved. This CDR3 has 12 amino acids. Germline CDR1 and CDR2: SQVTM and ANQGSEA. V was shortened by 4 bases and J by 3 bases, with 8 bases between the two germline ends. The CDR3 nucleotides read TGCAGCGTTGTTCCGGCAACAGATACGCAGTATTTT. Translating it yields CSVVPATDTQYF.

The chain links TRBV6-5 to TRBJ2-2, with 8 positions matching TRBD1. The J segment lost 3 bases and the V segment lost 5 bases, leaving 8 bases of the junction unmatched. The CDR3 is 16 residues long. The germline CDR1 and CDR2 sequences are MNHEY and SVGAGI. The CDR3 here is CASSLLGQGYTGELFF. The CDR3 bases are TGTGCCAGCAGTCTCCTCGGACAGGGCTACACCGGGGAGCTGTTTTTT.

The chain has TRBV20-1 and TRBJ2-5; no firm D call. Germline V CDR1 and CDR2: DFQATT, SNEGSKA (reference sequence). The CDR3 extends over 13 amino acids. V gave up 3 bases and J gave up 1 base, with 9 bases separating them. CDR3 region: CSAREPIQETQYF. The CDR3 DNA sequence: TGCAGTGCTAGGGAACCGATCCAAGAGACCCAGTACTTC.

This chain joins TRBV5-1 and TRBJ2-5, with 9 positions matching TRBD1. The V segment lost 3 bases and the J segment 4 bases; nucleotides outside the gene matches: 4. The CDR3 is made up of 14 amino acids. Per the germline V gene, CDR1 is SGHRS and CDR2 is YFSETQ. In DNA form, the CDR3 reads TGCGCCAGCAGCTACGGACAGGGGATAGAGACCCAGTACTTC. Translation: CASSYGQGIETQYF.

The chain recombines TRBV19 with TRBJ2-3; D remains ambiguous. CDR3 length: 13 residues. The V gene's germline CDR1 is LNHDA and CDR2 SQIVND (reference sequence). Trimming removed 3 bases at V and 6 bases at J, with 10 bases between. CDR3 residues: CASSISLSDTQYF. For the CDR3, the DNA is TGTGCCAGTAGTATCTCCCTCTCCGATACGCAGTATTTT.

CDR3 in amino acids: CATGQGSDVEQYF. CDR3 DNA: TGTGCCACCGGGCAGGGTTCAGACGTCGAGCAGTACTTC. The V gene is TRBV6-5, the J gene TRBJ2-7, with D possibly being TRBD1 (5 bases). Between the trimmed V and J ends, which lost 10 bases and 6 bases, there was a span of 19 bases. The CDR3 loop spans 13 amino acids. Germline CDR1 and CDR2: MNHEY and SVGAGI.

This clonotype was observed a handful of times. The genes are TRBV5-1 and TRBJ2-1; 7 bases align to TRBD2. CDR3 length equals 14 residues. With V trimmed by 0 bases and J by 10 bases, 7 bases remained unmatched. The germline V gene has CDR1 SGHRS and CDR2 YFSETQ. The CDR3 DNA reads TGCGCCAGCAGCTTGGCCTCCGGGGAGGGAGAGCAGTTCTTC. As protein: CASSLASGEGEQFF.

This clonotype has a handful of counts. The rearrangement uses TRBV6-5 and TRBJ2-7; D is unresolved. The CDR3 contains 14 residues. The ends were cut back, 2 bases at V and 5 bases at J, with 13 bases in the middle. The germline V gene has CDR1 MNHEY and CDR2 SVGAGI. The CDR3 region has the DNA TGTGCCAGCAGTTACCGGTGGTCCGGGCACGAGCAGTACTTC. It translates to CASSYRWSGHEQYF.